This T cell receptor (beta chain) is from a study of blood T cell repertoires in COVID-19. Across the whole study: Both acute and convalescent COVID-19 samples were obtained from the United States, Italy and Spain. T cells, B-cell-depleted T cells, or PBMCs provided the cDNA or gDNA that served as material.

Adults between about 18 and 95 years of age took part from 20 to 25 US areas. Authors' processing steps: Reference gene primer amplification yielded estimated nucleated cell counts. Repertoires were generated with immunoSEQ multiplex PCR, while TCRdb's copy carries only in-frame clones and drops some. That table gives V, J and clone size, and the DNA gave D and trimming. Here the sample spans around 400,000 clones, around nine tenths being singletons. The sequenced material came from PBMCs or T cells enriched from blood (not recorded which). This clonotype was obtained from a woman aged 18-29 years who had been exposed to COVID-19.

CDR3 bases: TGTGCCAGCAGTTTTTCAGGGGGCGTATTAGAGGAGACCCAGTACTTC. Residues: CASSFSGGVLEETQYF. This chain joins TRBV28 and TRBJ2-5; 8 bases match TRBD1. This CDR3 comprises 16 residues. Germline V gene sequence: CDR1 MDHEN, CDR2 SYDVKM. The V and J ends lost 3 bases and 5 bases, in that order; junction bases with no gene match: 11.